This passage covers 26 T cell receptor beta chains from one sample sequenced in a study of T-cell reconstitution after alpha-beta-depleted transplantation in children. During its preparation, the TCRbeta library received unique molecular identifiers. Via MiXCR, TCRdb re-called the PCR reads, giving one row per CDR3 protein. The table records fewer than 350,000 distinct CDR3 sequences, under 14% of them present only once. Sequenced material: peripheral blood, taken 180 days after TCRalphabeta/CD19-depleted stem cell transplant. These receptors were taken from a male patient between 2 and 10 years old who had a stem cell transplant for chronic granulomatous disease, so the T cells may come from the graft donor.

This clonotype has ten or more counts. The chain employs TRBV28 and TRBJ2-7; TRBD2 aligns across 8 bases. CDR3 length equals 14 residues. The V gene's germline CDR1 is MDHEN and CDR2 SYDVKM. Losses at the gene ends were 3 bases for V and 4 bases for J; bases not matched to a gene: 5. Here the CDR3 reads CASSFPGGPYEQYF. The CDR3 coding sequence is TGTGCCAGCAGTTTCCCGGGAGGGCCGTACGAGCAGTACTTC. The entire variable domain, with the rest obtained from reference TRBV28 and TRBJ2-7, is as follows: DVKVTQSSRYLVKRTGEKVFLECVQDMDHENMFWYRQDPGLGLRLIYFSYDVKMKEKGDIPEGYSVSREKKERFSLILESASTNQTSMYLCASSFPGGPYEQYFGPGTRLTVT.

This clonotype was seen many times. The V call is TRBV4-2, the J call TRBJ2-3; 9 nucleotides match TRBD1. CDR3 length: 17 residues. Germline-derived CDR1 and CDR2 are LGHNA and YNFKEQ. V lost 3 bases to trimming and J lost 6 bases; unmatched junction nucleotides: 13. CDR3: CASSQLDRGTVIDTQYF. CDR3 nucleotides: TGTGCCAGCAGCCAGCTGGACAGGGGAACTGTGATTGATACGCAGTATTTT.

This clonotype was seen many times. This chain connects TRBV12-3 or TRBV12-4 to TRBJ1-6; TRBD1 aligns across 9 bases. Germline trimming cut 6 bases from V and 6 bases from J; bases unmatched to any gene: 6. CDR3 size: 15 residues. The CDR3 DNA reads as TGTGCCAGCAGCCGGGACAGGGCCCTTAATTCACCCCTCCACTTT. This encodes CASSRDRALNSPLHF.

In this sample, this clonotype turned up many times. It is unclear where the CDR3 begins or ends on the DNA, so no DNA is shown, and the CDR3 is as TCRdb lists it. V usage is TRBV29-1 and J usage is TRBJ2-1; the tabulated D call, TRBD2, remains unverified against the DNA. The CDR3 comprises 13 residues, both ends counted. The germline CDR1 and CDR2 sequences are SQVTM and ANQGSEA. CDR3 sequence reads: CSVATGAGNLLFF.

This clonotype was seen many times. The chain links TRBV20-1 to TRBJ2-5; the D is unclear. The ends were cut back, 4 bases at V and 10 bases at J, with 7 bases in the middle. The CDR3 sequence is 9 residues long. Germline V CDR1 and CDR2: DFQATT, SNEGSKA (reference sequence). The DNA for the CDR3 is TGCAGTGCTAAGCATGGCCAGTACTTC. It translates to CSAKHGQYF.

This clonotype was seen many times. The chain couples TRBV9 to TRBJ2-2; a weak D match, TRBD2 (6 bases). The length of the CDR3 is 16 residues. Germline CDR1 reads SGDLS; CDR2 reads YYNGEE. Trimming removed 0 bases at V and 4 bases at J, with 13 bases between. The CDR3 nucleotides are TGTGCCAGCAGCGTAGATTCCAACGGGGGCACCGGGGAGCTGTTTTTT. This codes for CASSVDSNGGTGELFF. Full variable domain (rest looked up from reference TRBV9 and TRBJ2-2): DSGVTQTPKHLITATGQRVTLRCSPRSGDLSVYWYQQSLDQGLQFLIQYYNGEERAKGNILERFSAQQFPDLHSELNLSSLELGDSALYFCASSVDSNGGTGELFFGEGSRLTVL.

The chain uses TRBV18 and TRBJ2-3, with D uncertain. The CDR3 extends over 14 amino acids. Trimming took off 0 bases at V and 5 bases at J, with 9 bases between the two ends. The germline CDR1 and CDR2 sequences are KGHSH and LQKENI. CDR3 residues: CASSPPVVRDTQYF. As DNA, the CDR3 is TGTGCCAGCTCACCACCGGTGGTCAGAGATACGCAGTATTTT.

This clonotype was counted at least ten times. The CDR3 reads CASSVAINTDTQYF. The CDR3 coding sequence is TGTGCCAGCAGCGTAGCCATCAACACAGATACGCAGTATTTT. The gene calls are TRBV9 and TRBJ2-3, with D unresolved. The CDR3 contains 14 residues. Germline CDR1 and CDR2: SGDLS and YYNGEE. V was shortened by 0 bases and J by 2 bases, with 7 bases between the two germline ends.

The DNA of the CDR3 is TGTGCCAGTAGACTTGGAGGGGAAACTGAAGCTTTCTTT. This sequence encodes CASRLGGETEAFF. The rearrangement links TRBV19 to TRBJ1-1; D may be TRBD1 (5 bases). The CDR3 length is 13 residues. V lost 6 bases and J 5 bases, leaving 13 bases between the germline ends. Germline lookup yields CDR1 LNHDA and CDR2 SQIVND (reference sequence).

Concerning this clonotype itself: This may stem from a read error, because a much larger clone lies one nucleotide away. The chain joins TRBV7-9 to TRBJ1-1; D remains unclear. There are 12 residues in the CDR3. In germline, CDR1 is SEHNR, CDR2 FQNEAQ (reference sequence). CDR3 sequence: CAGSLRDTEAFF. The DNA for the CDR3 is TGTGCCGGCAGCTTGCGGGACACTGAAGCTTTCTTT.

This clonotype was picked up many times. The chain employs TRBV2 and TRBJ2-5; D remains unclear. Trimming removed 5 bases at V and 4 bases at J, with 2 bases between. There are 10 residues in the CDR3. CDR1 SNHLY and CDR2 FYNNEI come from the germline V gene. The CDR3 nucleotides are TGTGCCAGCAGTTCAGAGACCCAGTACTTC. Encoded protein: CASSSETQYF.

The chain has TRBV2 and TRBJ2-2; 13 bases align to TRBD2. CDR3 length: 19 amino acids. Germline lookup yields CDR1 SNHLY and CDR2 FYNNEI. The CDR3 spells CTFCSARLAGGPGTGELFF. In DNA, the CDR3 is TGTACCTTCTGTTCCGCGCGACTAGCGGGGGGACCTGGCACCGGGGAGCTGTTTTTT. The full variable domain, rest sourced from reference TRBV2 and TRBJ2-2, is EPEVTQTPSHQVTQMGQEVILRCVPISNHLYFYWYRQILGQKVEFLVSFYNNEISEKSEIFDDQFSVERPDGSNFTLKIRSTKLEDSAMYFCTFCSARLAGGPGTGELFFGEGSRLTVL.

Ten or more counts support this clonotype. This chain connects TRBV29-1 to TRBJ1-5, with TRBD1 as a possible D gene (5 bases). Germline loops: CDR1 SQVTM, CDR2 ANQGSEA. The CDR3 has 13 amino acids. The ends were cut back, 4 bases at V and 5 bases at J, with 12 bases in the middle. The CDR3 region has the DNA TGCAGCGTTGCAGGGACCCACGATCAGCCCCAGCATTTT. Translated: CSVAGTHDQPQHF.

This clonotype has at least ten counts. The chain joins TRBV12-3 or TRBV12-4 to TRBJ2-1; 9 bases are a match to TRBD1. This CDR3 is built from 16 residues. Trimming at V came to 6 bases and at J to 7 bases, leaving 13 bases not matched to a gene. CDR3 in DNA: TGTGCCAGCAGCGGGGACAGGGTTATTACTAGGAATGAGCAGTTCTTC. This codes for CASSGDRVITRNEQFF.

At least ten counts were recorded for this clonotype. The gene calls are TRBV28 and TRBJ2-1, with D perhaps TRBD2 (7 bases). Per the germline V gene, CDR1 is MDHEN and CDR2 is SYDVKM. V lost 2 bases to trimming and J lost 2 bases, with 13 bases between them. This CDR3 has 16 residues. CDR3 in DNA: TGTGCCAGCAGTTTAGGGGGGAGGGGGGCCTACAATGAGCAGTTCTTC. Amino acid sequence: CASSLGGRGAYNEQFF.

Remarks on this clonotype: Possible read error: a much larger clone is one base away. The chain joins TRBV12-3 or TRBV12-4 to TRBJ2-1; D is perhaps TRBD1 (6 bases). V was pared by 5 bases and J by 3 bases, with 17 bases between. This CDR3 is 16 amino acids long. The CDR3 bases are TGTGCCAGCAGTCCCCGGACAGTGACAAACTACAATGAGCAGTTCTTC. Translation: CASSPRTVTNYNEQFF.

This clonotype was seen ten or more times. The chain combines TRBV7-9 with TRBJ2-3; D not certain. From germline, CDR1 is SEHNR and CDR2 FQNEAQ (reference sequence). Trimming cost V 5 bases and J 1 base, with 19 bases left between them. The CDR3 runs to 17 residues. The DNA of the CDR3 is TGTGCCAGCAGCCCCGACATGACCCCAACGGGCACAGATACGCAGTATTTT. This gives the protein CASSPDMTPTGTDTQYF.

This clonotype was picked up many times. This chain connects TRBV5-1 to TRBJ2-3; D remains ambiguous. V was pared by 1 base and J by 5 bases, with 2 bases between. The CDR3 extends over 11 amino acids. Germline CDR1 reads SGHRS; CDR2 reads YFSETQ. CDR3: CASSLLDTQYF. In nucleotides, the CDR3 is TGCGCCAGCAGCTTGTTAGATACGCAGTATTTT.

This clonotype was observed a few times. The chain combines TRBV20-1 with TRBJ1-5; 7 nucleotides agree with TRBD1. With V trimmed by 6 bases and J by 3 bases, 11 bases remained unmatched. CDR1 and CDR2 from the germline V gene are DFQATT and SNEGSKA (reference sequence). The CDR3 is 15 residues long. CDR3 amino acids: CSAPQGGGDNQPQHF. CDR3 DNA: TGCAGTGCACCTCAGGGGGGGGGAGACAATCAGCCCCAGCATTTT.

This clonotype was counted many times. The chain has TRBV12-3 or TRBV12-4 and TRBJ2-3, with TRBD2 as a possible D gene (5 bases). The V and J ends lost 3 bases and 0 bases respectively, with 19 bases between them. The CDR3 runs 18 residues. CDR3 loop: CASSFFPAGRTSTDTQYF. DNA of the CDR3: TGTGCCAGCAGTTTCTTCCCGGCAGGACGGACTAGCACAGATACGCAGTATTTT.

In its sample, this clonotype was seen many times. The chain couples TRBV10-3 to TRBJ2-7; D gene ambiguous. Germline V lookup: CDR1 ENHRY, CDR2 SYGVKD. Trimming cost V 2 bases and J 6 bases, with 17 bases left between them. The CDR3 length is 15 residues. The CDR3 loop is CAISEIEDGPGEQYF. The CDR3, as DNA: TGTGCCATCAGTGAGATCGAGGACGGGCCGGGCGAGCAGTACTTC.

The chain uses TRBV13 and TRBJ2-5, with 10 bases that match TRBD1. This CDR3 is built from 15 residues. The trim removed 5 bases at V and 6 bases at J, leaving 9 bases unmatched. CDR1 is PRHDT and CDR2 is FYEKMQ in the germline V gene (reference sequence). The chain's CDR3 is CASSGPDRGEKTQYF. In nucleotides, the CDR3 is TGTGCCAGCAGCGGTCCGGACAGGGGGGAGAAGACCCAGTACTTC.

This clonotype was seen only a few times. The rearrangement joins TRBV7-2 to TRBJ2-2; D remains ambiguous. The CDR3 extends over 14 amino acids. The V gene lost 5 bases and the J gene lost 8 bases, with 15 bases spanning the gap. Germline CDR1 reads SGHTA; CDR2 reads FQGNSA. The chain's CDR3 is CASSPFFQTGELFF. CDR3 coding DNA: TGTGCCAGCAGCCCCTTTTTCCAAACTGGGGAGCTGTTTTTT.

This clonotype showed up many times. The chain has TRBV24-1 and TRBJ2-1; TRBD2 matches at 9 bases. Germline values: CDR1 KGHDR, CDR2 SFDVKD. V lost 4 bases to trimming and J lost 6 bases; unmatched junction nucleotides: 6. The CDR3 has 15 amino acids. CDR3 amino acids: CATSDPGTSFNEQFF. The CDR3 DNA is TGTGCCACCAGTGACCCCGGGACTAGCTTCAATGAGCAGTTCTTC.

In this sample, this clonotype turned up many times. V gene TRBV5-5 combines with J gene TRBJ1-5; 9 bases are a match to TRBD1. CDR1 and CDR2 from the germline V gene are SGHKS and YYEKEE (reference sequence). The CDR3 runs 17 residues. J was trimmed by 3 bases and V by 2 bases; bases with no gene match: 9. The CDR3 sequence is CASSFRAGTGFNQPQHF. CDR3 in DNA: TGTGCCAGCAGCTTTAGAGCGGGGACAGGGTTCAATCAGCCCCAGCATTTT.

This clonotype was seen ten or more times. This rearrangement joins TRBV12-3 or TRBV12-4 to TRBJ2-1, with 10 bases identical to TRBD2. The CDR3 length is 15 residues. With 6 bases clipped from V and 2 bases from J, the junction kept 4 bases outside the gene matches. The CDR3 reads CASRISGRAYNEQFF. CDR3 coding DNA: TGTGCCAGCAGGATCAGCGGGAGGGCCTACAATGAGCAGTTCTTC.